The rows below give T cell receptor beta chains drawn from one sample of a study of blood T cells in healthy people across ages. TCRdb fed the 5' RACE reads into MiXCR, producing one record per CDR3 protein. This table has more than 1,000,000 distinct CDR3 sequences, under 30% appearing once. This same sample was also part of a study on T cells of mothers and their children.

Sequenced material: blood. The source of these receptors is a girl aged 2 to 9 in good health. Each CDR3 is given with its conserved first and last residue. Fields, in order: CDR3 protein, CDR3 DNA, V gene, clone size, D gene, J gene. D genes are given only for firm matches. Where a row states a size, it is once, few, many or the class of an expanded clone; other rows omit it.

CDR3: CASSPPQGYEQYF
DNA: TGTGCCAGCAGTCCTCCTCAGGGTTACGAGCAGTACTTC
V: TRBV6-5
size: many
D: .
J: TRBJ2-7

CDR3: CASGIDRGRMETQYF
DNA: TGTGCCAGTGGTATTGACAGGGGGCGCATGGAGACCCAGTACTTC
V: TRBV19
size: .
D: TRBD1
J: TRBJ2-5

CDR3: CASSTGRPLNEKLFF
DNA: TGCGCCAGCAGCACGGGACGGCCGCTTAATGAAAAACTGTTTTTT
V: TRBV5-1
size: .
D: .
J: TRBJ1-4

CDR3: CASSPMGSGEQYF
DNA: TGTGCCAGCTCACCCATGGGAAGTGGAGAGCAGTACTTC
V: TRBV18
size: few
D: .
J: TRBJ2-7

CDR3: CASSQGDRIVNTIYF
DNA: TGTGCCAGCAGCCAAGGGGACAGGATAGTTAACACCATATATTTT
V: TRBV4-2
size: .
D: TRBD1
J: TRBJ1-3

CDR3: CASSSPRGRGSGNTIYF
DNA: TGTGCCAGCAGCTCCCCACGAGGACGGGGCTCTGGAAACACCATATATTTT
V: TRBV7-9
size: .
D: .
J: TRBJ1-3

CDR3: CSVLETAGSPLHF
DNA: TGCAGCGTTCTGGAGACAGCGGGGTCACCCCTCCACTTT
V: TRBV29-1
size: once
D: .
J: TRBJ1-6

CDR3: CASSLRDSYNSPLHF
DNA: TGTGCCAGCAGTTTAAGGGACAGCTACAATTCACCCCTCCACTTT
V: TRBV12-3/TRBV12-4
size: .
D: TRBD1
J: TRBJ1-6

CDR3: CASSLRGQSETQYF
DNA: TGCGCCAGCAGCTTAAGAGGGCAGTCAGAGACCCAGTACTTC
V: TRBV7-9
size: .
D: .
J: TRBJ2-5

CDR3: CATSDSGQPPYEQYF
DNA: TGTGCCACCAGTGATTCAGGCCAGCCACCTTACGAGCAGTACTTC
V: TRBV24-1
size: many
D: .
J: TRBJ2-7

CDR3: CASKGRGGLQFF
DNA: TGTGCCAGCAAGGGGCGGGGGGGCCTTCAGTTCTTC
V: TRBV7-9
size: few
D: TRBD2
J: TRBJ2-1

CDR3: CASSKSGDRVREPNYGYTF
DNA: TGTGCCAGCAGCAAATCTGGGGACAGGGTGAGGGAACCTAACTATGGCTACACCTTC
V: TRBV21-1
size: .
D: .
J: TRBJ1-2

CDR3: CASSQHPLSESVETQYF
DNA: TGCGCCAGCAGCCAACATCCCCTTTCAGAGAGCGTAGAGACCCAGTACTTC
V: TRBV4-1
size: .
D: .
J: TRBJ2-5

CDR3: CASSTIAGESYNEQFF
DNA: TGTGCCAGCAGTACTATAGCGGGAGAATCCTACAATGAGCAGTTCTTC
V: TRBV7-9
size: few
D: TRBD2
J: TRBJ2-1

CDR3: CASGIAGDETQYF
DNA: TGTGCCAGCGGAATCGCGGGAGACGAGACCCAGTACTTC
V: TRBV28
size: .
D: TRBD2
J: TRBJ2-5

CDR3: CASRPRDRDHEQYF
DNA: TGTGCCAGCAGACCCCGGGACAGGGACCACGAGCAGTACTTC
V: TRBV6-1
size: few
D: TRBD1
J: TRBJ2-7

CDR3: CSVDKGSGEQYF
DNA: TGCAGCGTTGATAAGGGATCGGGCGAGCAGTACTTC
V: TRBV29-1
size: .
D: .
J: TRBJ2-7

CDR3: CASSESRGRGKLFF
DNA: TGCGCCAGCAGTGAGTCAAGGGGGCGCGGAAAACTGTTTTTT
V: TRBV10-1
size: .
D: TRBD1
J: TRBJ1-4

CDR3: CASSLFMGQVNSSHRYEQYF
DNA: TGTGCCAGCAGCTTGTTCATGGGACAGGTTAACTCGTCCCACCGCTACGAGCAGTACTTC
V: TRBV5-8
size: .
D: TRBD1
J: TRBJ2-7

CDR3: CASSSSLLAGGGNEQFF
DNA: TGTGCCAGCAGCTCCTCTCTACTAGCGGGAGGAGGGAATGAGCAGTTCTTC
V: TRBV7-2
size: .
D: TRBD2
J: TRBJ2-1

CDR3: CASSLGGTPAQDNEQFF
DNA: TGCGCCAGCAGCTTAGGTGGGACTCCAGCTCAGGACAATGAGCAGTTCTTC
V: TRBV5-1
size: .
D: .
J: TRBJ2-1

CDR3: CASSLGDFATDTQYF
DNA: TGTGCCAGCAGCTTAGGAGACTTCGCCACAGATACGCAGTATTTT
V: TRBV11-2
size: .
D: .
J: TRBJ2-3

CDR3: CASSLTIQETQYF
DNA: TGTGCCAGCAGCTTAACTATCCAAGAGACCCAGTACTTC
V: TRBV7-2
size: .
D: .
J: TRBJ2-5

CDR3: CASSWTSGGDTDTQYF
DNA: TGCGCCAGCAGCTGGACTAGCGGGGGAGACACAGATACGCAGTATTTT
V: TRBV5-1
size: few
D: TRBD2
J: TRBJ2-3

CDR3: CASSSTGYGSPLHF
DNA: TGTGCCAGCAGCTCCACAGGGTACGGTTCACCCCTCCACTTT
V: TRBV7-3
size: few
D: .
J: TRBJ1-6

CDR3: CASGLAGQETQYF
DNA: TGTGCCAGCGGGCTAGCGGGCCAAGAGACCCAGTACTTC
V: TRBV6-1
size: .
D: TRBD2
J: TRBJ2-5

CDR3: CASISGEFDSPLHF
DNA: TGTGCCAGCATAAGTGGAGAATTCGATTCACCCCTCCACTTT
V: TRBV7-8
size: .
D: .
J: TRBJ1-6

CDR3: CARSNPSGDETQYF
DNA: TGTGCCCGCAGCAACCCTAGCGGCGACGAGACCCAGTACTTC
V: TRBV5-4
size: few
D: TRBD2
J: TRBJ2-5

CDR3: CASSHSGDPSNEQFF
DNA: TGTGCCAGCAGTCATAGCGGGGACCCCAGCAATGAGCAGTTCTTC
V: TRBV6-1
size: few
D: TRBD2
J: TRBJ2-1

CDR3: CTSSGSSEAFF
DNA: TGTACCAGCAGCGGATCATCTGAAGCTTTCTTT
V: TRBV7-9
size: .
D: .
J: TRBJ1-1

CDR3: CASSLGEAGGNSPLHF
DNA: TGTGCCAGCAGCTTAGGAGAGGCAGGGGGGAATTCACCCCTCCACTTT
V: TRBV7-2
size: .
D: TRBD1
J: TRBJ1-6

CDR3: CASSYLLENFGFNEQFF
DNA: TGTGCCAGCAGTTACCTTCTAGAAAACTTCGGGTTCAATGAGCAGTTCTTC
V: TRBV6-5
size: few
D: .
J: TRBJ2-1

CDR3: CASSLLAGGSRNEQYF
DNA: TGTGCCAGCAGCCTACTAGCGGGAGGTTCGAGGAACGAGCAGTACTTC
V: TRBV6-1
size: .
D: TRBD2
J: TRBJ2-7

CDR3: CASSWSGGQETQYF
DNA: TGTGCCAGCAGCTGGAGCGGGGGCCAAGAGACCCAGTACTTC
V: TRBV12-3/TRBV12-4
size: many
D: TRBD2
J: TRBJ2-5

CDR3: CASSIDGGDGTEAFF
DNA: TGTGCCAGTAGTATAGATGGTGGGGATGGCACTGAAGCTTTCTTT
V: TRBV19
size: few
D: .
J: TRBJ1-1

CDR3: CSVEDRGSPSDTQYF
DNA: TGCAGCGTTGAAGATCGGGGCTCCCCCTCAGATACGCAGTATTTT
V: TRBV29-1
size: .
D: .
J: TRBJ2-3

CDR3: CSVEQGAHYEQYF
DNA: TGCAGCGTCGAACAGGGGGCCCACTACGAGCAGTACTTC
V: TRBV29-1
size: .
D: TRBD1
J: TRBJ2-7

CDR3: CSAPVSLPNNEQFF
DNA: TGCAGTGCTCCTGTGAGTCTCCCAAACAATGAGCAGTTCTTC
V: TRBV20-1
size: .
D: .
J: TRBJ2-1

CDR3: CATSRVNRGKTQYF
DNA: TGTGCCACCAGCAGAGTCAACCGGGGGAAGACCCAGTACTTC
V: TRBV15
size: .
D: .
J: TRBJ2-5

CDR3: CASSQDQGVVYEQYF
DNA: TGCGCCAGCAGCCAAGATCAGGGGGTCGTCTACGAGCAGTACTTC
V: TRBV4-3
size: few
D: TRBD1
J: TRBJ2-7

CDR3: CASSPPGRATEAFF
DNA: TGTGCCAGCTCACCACCGGGGCGTGCGACTGAAGCTTTCTTT
V: TRBV18
size: .
D: .
J: TRBJ1-1

CDR3: CASSTLGIEETQYF
DNA: TGCGCCAGCAGCACGCTCGGCATCGAAGAGACCCAGTACTTC
V: TRBV5-1
size: .
D: .
J: TRBJ2-5

CDR3: CASSLSTSGLGAFF
DNA: TGTGCCAGCAGCTTATCGACATCGGGGTTAGGGGCTTTCTTT
V: TRBV11-1
size: .
D: .
J: TRBJ1-1

CDR3: CASSPGGGNEQFF
DNA: TGTGCTAGCAGCCCCGGGGGAGGGAATGAGCAGTTCTTC
V: TRBV7-7
size: many
D: TRBD2
J: TRBJ2-1

CDR3: CASSHGLAKNIQYF
DNA: TGTGCCAGCAGCCACGGGTTAGCCAAAAACATTCAGTACTTC
V: TRBV7-8
size: few
D: .
J: TRBJ2-4

CDR3: CASSVVGDRFQETQYF
DNA: TGTGCCAGCAGCGTAGTAGGGGACAGGTTCCAAGAGACCCAGTACTTC
V: TRBV9
size: .
D: TRBD1
J: TRBJ2-5

CDR3: CASSLTGQAQYF
DNA: TGCGCCAGCAGCCTAACTGGGCAGGCCCAGTACTTC
V: TRBV5-1
size: .
D: .
J: TRBJ2-5

CDR3: CSVRKRDRVDNEQFF
DNA: TGCAGCGTCCGAAAACGGGACAGGGTTGACAATGAGCAGTTCTTC
V: TRBV29-1
size: .
D: TRBD1
J: TRBJ2-1

CDR3: CASSLGWQGRTPLHF
DNA: TGTGCCAGCAGTTTAGGGTGGCAGGGCCGGACACCCCTCCACTTT
V: TRBV12-3/TRBV12-4
size: few
D: .
J: TRBJ1-6

CDR3: CASSFETEAFF
DNA: TGTGCCAGCAGCTTTGAGACTGAAGCTTTCTTT
V: TRBV7-9
size: .
D: .
J: TRBJ1-1

CDR3: CASSQVNQGAGNEQFF
DNA: TGCGCCAGCAGCCAAGTCAACCAGGGGGCAGGCAATGAGCAGTTCTTC
V: TRBV4-1
size: few
D: TRBD1
J: TRBJ2-1

CDR3: CSVEVAGVSSSYEQYF
DNA: TGCAGCGTTGAGGTAGCGGGAGTTTCCAGTTCCTACGAGCAGTACTTC
V: TRBV29-1
size: .
D: TRBD2
J: TRBJ2-7

CDR3: CRISRDPEDLGYF
DNA: TGCAGGATTTCTCGGGACCCAGAAGACTTGGGGTATTTT
V: TRBV20-1
size: .
D: .
J: TRBJ2-3

CDR3: CSAREWTGSNSPLHF
DNA: TGCAGTGCTAGAGAATGGACAGGGAGCAATTCACCCCTCCACTTT
V: TRBV20-1
size: .
D: TRBD1
J: TRBJ1-6

CDR3: CASSVGADGYTF
DNA: TGTGCCAGCAGCGTGGGGGCAGATGGCTACACCTTC
V: TRBV3-1
size: few
D: .
J: TRBJ1-2

CDR3: CATSDSRVGTQYF
DNA: TGTGCCACCAGTGATTCCCGGGTAGGGACCCAGTACTTC
V: TRBV24-1
size: .
D: .
J: TRBJ2-5

CDR3: CASSLDLTEPYNEQFF
DNA: TGTGCTAGCAGCTTAGATCTTACAGAACCCTACAATGAGCAGTTCTTC
V: TRBV7-7
size: .
D: .
J: TRBJ2-1

CDR3: CAGSYRGGSTNEKLFF
DNA: TGTGCCGGCAGCTACCGCGGCGGTTCAACTAATGAAAAACTGTTTTTT
V: TRBV7-9
size: .
D: .
J: TRBJ1-4

CDR3: CASSRGTSGVSDTQYF
DNA: TGTGCCAGCAGCCGAGGGACTAGCGGGGTCTCAGATACGCAGTATTTT
V: TRBV7-2
size: few
D: TRBD2
J: TRBJ2-3

CDR3: CASSQPTPTQYF
DNA: TGTGCCAGCAGCCAACCTACGCCGACCCAGTACTTC
V: TRBV3-1
size: .
D: .
J: TRBJ2-5